Listed below are T cell receptor beta chains from one sample, sequenced in a study of shared clonotypes between healthy human individuals. The table came from immunoSEQ multiplex PCR; TCRdb's copy has only in-frame clones and leaves some out. The sample lists about 2.2 million clones, about 94% occurring once. The sample comprised naive CD8+ T cells from PBMCs. These receptors came from a man younger than 30 in good health. Some clones in this sample may be carry-over from other donors' samples. Each CDR3 is given with its conserved first and last residue. D genes are given only for firm matches. Expanded clones get a size class; other rows say once, few or many, or leave the size out.

D gene	V gene	clone size	J gene	CDR3 DNA	CDR3 protein
.	TRBV7-9	.	TRBJ1-3	TGTGCCAGCAGCTTAGATTTCGGGGGGCCGGATGGAAACACCATATATTTT	CASSLDFGGPDGNTIYF
.	TRBV9	.	TRBJ2-3	TGTGCCAGCAGCCTCCACCTGGGTAGCACAGGTACGCAGTATTTT	CASSLHLGSTGTQYF
.	TRBV10-3	.	TRBJ1-1	TGTGCCATCAGGGGGGGCGAGGGCACTGAAGCTTTCTTT	CAIRGGEGTEAFF
.	TRBV6-5	.	TRBJ1-6	TGTGCCAGCAGTCCTGGTTCCTATAATTCACCCCTCCACTTT	CASSPGSYNSPLHF
.	TRBV6-1	.	TRBJ2-1	TGTGCCAGCAGTGATGCAGGGTCCTACAATGAGCAGTTCTTC	CASSDAGSYNEQFF
.	TRBV27	.	TRBJ2-1	TGTGCCAGCAGTTTATACGGAGATGAGCAGTTCTTC	CASSLYGDEQFF
TRBD1	TRBV4-1	.	TRBJ1-3	TGCGCCAGCAGCCCACCGGGACAGGGGGATTCAAGCTCTGGAAACACCATATATTTT	CASSPPGQGDSSSGNTIYF
.	TRBV27	.	TRBJ1-2	TGTGCCAGCAGCGTAGCAGGTGGCTATGGCTACACCTTC	CASSVAGGYGYTF
TRBD1	TRBV5-5	.	TRBJ2-7	TGTGCCAGCAGCTTGGGACAGGGGTCCTACGAGCAGTACTTC	CASSLGQGSYEQYF
TRBD1	TRBV5-1	.	TRBJ2-6	TGCGCCAGCAGCTTGGGAGACAGGGGTCTCCCTGGGGCCAACGTCCTGACTTTC	CASSLGDRGLPGANVLTF
.	TRBV28	once	TRBJ1-2	TGTGCCAGCAGTCATTACGGACAGAGGAACTATGGCTACACCTTC	CASSHYGQRNYGYTF
.	TRBV7-2	.	TRBJ2-5	TGTGCCAGCTGGGTCCGGGAGACCCAGTACTTC	CASWVRETQYF
.	TRBV29-1	.	TRBJ2-1	TGCAGCGTTGATAAGTATGAGCAGTTCTTC	CSVDKYEQFF
.	TRBV19	.	TRBJ1-5	TGTGCCAGTAGTTACGGTGAGATCCAGCATTTT	CASSYGEIQHF
.	TRBV14	.	TRBJ1-1	TGTGCCAGCAGCCAAGGGCTAAGTCGGGTGAACACTGAAGCTTTCTTT	CASSQGLSRVNTEAFF
TRBD2	TRBV27	.	TRBJ2-7	TGTGCCAGCAGTGGGACTACGCCCTACGAGCAGTACTTC	CASSGTTPYEQYF
TRBD2	TRBV4-3	.	TRBJ2-2	TGCGCCAGCAGCCAAGATACGGGACTAGATACCGGGGAGCTGTTTTTT	CASSQDTGLDTGELFF
TRBD2	TRBV4-1	.	TRBJ2-7	TGCGCCAGCAGCCCAGGACTAGCGGGAACCTACGAGCAGTACTTC	CASSPGLAGTYEQYF
TRBD2	TRBV4-1	.	TRBJ2-7	TGCGCCAGCAGCCAACGTCCGGGACTAGCCTACGAGCAGTACTTC	CASSQRPGLAYEQYF
.	TRBV2	.	TRBJ2-7	TGTGCCAGCATGGGGAGGGACAGCCTCACCTACGAGCAGTACTTC	CASMGRDSLTYEQYF
.	TRBV4-1	once	TRBJ2-5	TGCGCCAGCAAAAAAGAAGGACGGTCGAAAGAGACCCAGTACTTC	CASKKEGRSKETQYF
.	TRBV6-1	.	TRBJ2-7	TGTGCCAGCAGTGAACGGCAGGGGCTTTCCTACGAGCAGTACTTC	CASSERQGLSYEQYF
.	TRBV21-1	once	TRBJ1-2	TGTGCCAGCAGCAAAGGTCAGGGAACTAACTATGGCTACACCTTC	CASSKGQGTNYGYTF
.	TRBV27	.	TRBJ2-7	TGTGCCAGCAGATATGGTTTTGGAGAGCAGTACTTC	CASRYGFGEQYF
.	TRBV6-6	.	TRBJ2-5	TGTGCCAGCAGTTACCTAGGGGCGGGGGAGACCCAGTACTTC	CASSYLGAGETQYF
.	TRBV4-2	.	TRBJ1-1	TGTGCCAGCAGCCAAGATTTCGCGGACGTTGGAGCTTTCTTT	CASSQDFADVGAFF
.	TRBV10-3	once	TRBJ2-1	TGTGCCATCAGAGCCGGGGCCCATGAGCAGTTCTTC	CAIRAGAHEQFF
TRBD1	TRBV7-9	.	TRBJ1-1	TGTGCCAGCAGCTTAGGGGACAGGGGCATATTTAACACTGAAGCTTTCTTT	CASSLGDRGIFNTEAFF
.	TRBV28	.	TRBJ1-3	TGTGCCAGCAGTCTGGATGGGGGGAAGTCTGGAAACACCATATATTTT	CASSLDGGKSGNTIYF
.	TRBV5-3	.	TRBJ1-4	TGTGCCAGAAGCTCGGGTTTAAATGAAAAACTGTTTTTT	CARSSGLNEKLFF
.	TRBV28	once	TRBJ2-4	TGTGCCAGCACCTCCCCGGGGAACTTCGTCGACATTCAGTACTTC	CASTSPGNFVDIQYF